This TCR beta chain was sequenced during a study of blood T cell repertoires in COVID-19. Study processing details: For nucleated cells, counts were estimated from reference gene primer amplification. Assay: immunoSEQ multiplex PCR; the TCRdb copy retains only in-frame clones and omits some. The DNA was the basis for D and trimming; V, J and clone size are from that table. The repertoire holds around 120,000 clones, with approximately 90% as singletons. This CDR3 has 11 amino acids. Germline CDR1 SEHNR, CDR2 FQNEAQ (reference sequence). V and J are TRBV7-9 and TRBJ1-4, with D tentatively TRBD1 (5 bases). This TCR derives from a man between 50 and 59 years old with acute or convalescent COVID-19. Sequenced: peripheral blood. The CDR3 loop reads CAGGSNEKLFF. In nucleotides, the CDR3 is TGTGCGGGGGGGAGTAATGAAAAACTGTTTTTT.